Listed here are 13 T cell receptor beta chains from one sample, sequenced in a study of T cell responses to AZD1222 COVID-19 vaccine. Here immunoSEQ multiplex PCR was the method, and the copy in TCRdb shows in-frame clones only, minus some. Here the sample spans 100,000 to 150,000 clones, over 75% being singletons. The sequencing used peripheral blood, collected on day 0 of AZD1222 vaccination. These receptor sequences come from an adult in good health.

The chain couples TRBV19 to TRBJ1-5; D gene ambiguous. V was trimmed by 3 bases and J by 6 bases, leaving 9 bases between them. The CDR3 length is 13 residues. Germline assignment: CDR1 LNHDA and CDR2 SQIVND (reference sequence). CDR3 protein: CASSIQAGQPQHF. The CDR3 coding sequence is TGTGCCAGTAGTATCCAGGCTGGTCAGCCCCAGCATTTT.

The gene calls are TRBV7-8 and TRBJ2-3, with 8 bases identical to TRBD2. V trimming: 2 bases; J trimming: 0 bases; junction bases outside the gene matches: 1. Germline CDR1 is SGHVS and CDR2 is FQNEAQ. The CDR3 runs 15 residues. CDR3 sequence: CASSLTSGSTDTQYF. The CDR3 coding sequence is TGTGCCAGCAGCTTAACTAGCGGAAGCACAGATACGCAGTATTTT.

V gene TRBV10-3 combines with J gene TRBJ2-1, with D uncertain. Germline-derived CDR1 and CDR2 are ENHRY and SYGVKD. The CDR3 length is 14 residues. The ends were cut back, 3 bases at V and 7 bases at J, with 13 bases in the middle. CDR3 in amino acids: CAISEGQVGNEQFF. CDR3 sequence (DNA): TGTGCCATCAGTGAAGGGCAGGTTGGGAATGAGCAGTTCTTC.

The chain couples TRBV5-4 to TRBJ1-4; D remains unclear. CDR1 is SGHNT and CDR2 is YYREEE in the germline V gene (reference sequence). Trimming cost V 5 bases and J 4 bases, with 12 bases left between them. The CDR3 runs to 14 residues. CDR3 sequence reads: CASSRDGDNEKLFF. As DNA, the CDR3 is TGTGCCAGCAGTCGTGACGGGGATAATGAAAAACTGTTTTTT.

V is TRBV27 and J is TRBJ2-6; weak D call: TRBD2 (5 bases). The CDR3 loop spans 16 amino acids. Between the trimmed V and J ends, which lost 7 bases and 2 bases, there was a span of 15 bases. Germline V lookup: CDR1 MNHEY, CDR2 SMNVEV (reference sequence). CDR3 region: CASTSLEVAGANVLTF. As DNA, the CDR3 is TGTGCCAGCACCAGTTTGGAGGTAGCTGGGGCCAACGTCCTGACTTTC.

The chain combines TRBV24-1 with TRBJ1-5; possible D gene TRBD1, 5 bases. V lost 0 bases to trimming and J lost 3 bases, with 20 bases between them. The germline gives CDR1 KGHDR, CDR2 SFDVKD. The CDR3 covers 19 residues. The CDR3 protein is CATSDLLDLGGTINQPQHF. CDR3 in DNA: TGTGCCACCAGTGATTTGTTGGATTTGGGGGGGACCATCAATCAGCCCCAGCATTTT.

The rearrangement links TRBV15 to TRBJ2-4; 8 nucleotides match TRBD2. In germline, CDR1 is LNHNV, CDR2 YYDKDF (reference sequence). The V gene end was trimmed by 0 bases and the J gene end by 1 base; junction bases not matched to a gene: 5. This CDR3 contains 17 residues. CDR3 coding DNA: TGTGCCACCAGCAGAGAGGGAGCGGGAGCGGCCAAAAACATTCAGTACTTC. It yields the protein CATSREGAGAAKNIQYF.

This chain uses TRBV29-1 with TRBJ2-7, with D uncertain. The germline gives CDR1 SQVTM, CDR2 ANQGSEA. CDR3 length: 12 amino acids. Trimming left V 4 bases short and J 2 bases short, with 9 bases between. This CDR3 is CSVVGGTYEQYF. The CDR3 nucleotides read TGCAGCGTTGTGGGCGGAACCTACGAGCAGTACTTC.

The V call is TRBV2, the J call TRBJ2-2; D is uncertain. Trimming stripped 0 bases from V and 6 bases from J, with 8 bases between. The V gene's germline CDR1 is SNHLY and CDR2 FYNNEI. The CDR3 spans 14 residues. Here the CDR3 reads CASSEAPGPGELFF. Here the CDR3 DNA reads TGTGCCAGCAGTGAAGCTCCCGGGCCCGGGGAGCTGTTTTTT.

The chain is built from TRBV19 and TRBJ2-6, with 8 bases fitting TRBD2. V shed 10 bases, J shed 0 bases, and the junction held 5 bases outside the gene matches. The CDR3 runs to 15 residues. Germline CDR1 and CDR2: LNHDA and SQIVND (reference sequence). CDR3 in DNA: TGTGCCACCTCCAGCGGGAGCTCTGGGGCCAACGTCCTGACTTTC. It codes for CATSSGSSGANVLTF.

This clone has a single count. The chain links TRBV30 to TRBJ2-2, with D hard to call. This CDR3 spans 18 amino acids. Trimming removed 0 bases from V and 4 bases from J, with 21 bases in between. Germline lookup yields CDR1 GTSNPN and CDR2 SVGIG (reference sequence). The CDR3 DNA is TGTGCCTGGAGTGTACGGTTGTTGCGGTTTGGTGGCACCGGGGAGCTGTTTTTT. Its translation is CAWSVRLLRFGGTGELFF.

This rearrangement joins TRBV7-2 to TRBJ1-1; D uncertain. The CDR3 totals 14 residues. Germline loops: CDR1 SGHTA, CDR2 FQGNSA. V was trimmed by 5 bases and J by 4 bases, leaving 14 bases between them. The CDR3 DNA is TGTGCCAGCAGCCCCTGGACGGGAGGCACTGAAGCTTTCTTT. It encodes CASSPWTGGTEAFF.

The rearrangement links TRBV4-1 to TRBJ2-3; 11 bases agree with TRBD2. The germline V gene has CDR1 MGHRA and CDR2 YSYEKL. The CDR3 is 16 residues long. V lost 0 bases to trimming and J lost 1 base; unmatched junction nucleotides: 0. The CDR3 is CASSQELAGGTDTQYF. CDR3 DNA: TGCGCCAGCAGCCAAGAACTAGCGGGAGGCACAGATACGCAGTATTTT.